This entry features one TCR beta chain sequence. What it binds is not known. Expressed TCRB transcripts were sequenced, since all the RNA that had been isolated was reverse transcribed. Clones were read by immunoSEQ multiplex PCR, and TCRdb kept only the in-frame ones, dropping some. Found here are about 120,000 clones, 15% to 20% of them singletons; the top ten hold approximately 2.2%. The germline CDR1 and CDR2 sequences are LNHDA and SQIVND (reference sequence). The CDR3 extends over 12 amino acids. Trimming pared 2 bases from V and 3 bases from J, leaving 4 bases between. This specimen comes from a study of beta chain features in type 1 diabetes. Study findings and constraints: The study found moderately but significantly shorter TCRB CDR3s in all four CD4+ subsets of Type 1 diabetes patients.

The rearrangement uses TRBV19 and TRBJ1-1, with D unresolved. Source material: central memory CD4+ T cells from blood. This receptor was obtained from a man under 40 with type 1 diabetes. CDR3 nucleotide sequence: TGTGCCAGTAGTATACCGGACACTGAAGCTTTCTTT. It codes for CASSIPDTEAFF.